This T cell receptor (beta chain) was recorded in a study of blood T cell repertoires in COVID-19. Across the whole study: Sites across the United States, Italy and Spain contributed samples from acute and convalescent COVID-19. Sources were T cells, B-cell-depleted T cells, or PBMCs; the material itself was cDNA or gDNA.

After removal of 1 base from V and 6 bases from J, the junction contained 1 base not matched to a gene. The CDR3 covers 13 residues. The germline gives CDR1 SGDLS, CDR2 YYNGEE. The authors' processing: Amplification with reference gene primers provided the estimates of nucleated cell counts. Using immunoSEQ multiplex PCR, the repertoire was profiled, and TCRdb retains in-frame clones only, with some absent. The V and J calls and clone size were taken over from that table, and D and trimming were inferred from the DNA. Among about 99,000 clones listed, approximately 88% were seen once. The clonotype originates from a human donor in a cohort sampled during active COVID-19. The genes are TRBV9 and TRBJ1-2; 9 bases match TRBD1. The sequenced sample consisted of peripheral blood. The CDR3 DNA is TGTGCCAGCAGCGTAAGGACAGGGGATGGCTACACCTTC. This encodes CASSVRTGDGYTF.